The 26 T cell receptor beta chains below all came from one sample that was sequenced in a study of T cell responses to AZD1222 COVID-19 vaccine. Assay used: immunoSEQ multiplex PCR; TCRdb lists only in-frame clones, some missing. Among about 97,000 clones listed, approximately 90% were seen once. The source material was peripheral blood, sampled on day 0 of AZD1222 vaccination. Every receptor here comes from an adult in good health.

The chain has TRBV5-1 and TRBJ1-1; D gene unclear. V dropped 4 bases and J dropped 0 bases, with 10 bases sitting between them. This CDR3 comprises 14 residues. CDR1 is SGHRS, CDR2 YFSETQ, per germline. CDR3 in DNA: TGCGCCAGCAGCCGCACCCAGATGAACACTGAAGCTTTCTTT. Translated, it gives CASSRTQMNTEAFF.

The rearrangement joins TRBV6-5 to TRBJ2-7, with a weak D call TRBD2 (5 bases). CDR3 length equals 12 residues. Germline CDR1 and CDR2: MNHEY and SVGAGI. V was trimmed by 7 bases and J by 6 bases, leaving 13 bases between them. DNA for the CDR3: TGTGCCAGCAATGGCTATGGAGGCGAGCAGTACTTC. Residues: CASNGYGGEQYF.

The chain uses TRBV4-1 and TRBJ2-2; a weak D match, TRBD2 (7 bases). V was clipped by 0 bases and J by 2 bases, with 16 bases between them. The CDR3 length is 18 residues. Per the germline V gene, CDR1 is MGHRA and CDR2 is YSYEKL. The CDR3 DNA is TGCGCCAGCAGCCAAGACCTAACCAGCGGGACAAACACCGGGGAGCTGTTTTTT. Encoded protein: CASSQDLTSGTNTGELFF.

The chain employs TRBV3-1 (or the pseudogene TRBV3-2) and TRBJ1-1, with a possible D match to TRBD1 (5 bases). In germline, CDR1 is LGHDT, CDR2 YNNKEL (reference sequence). This CDR3 is built from 14 residues. With 0 bases removed from V and 5 bases from J, the gap between germline ends came to 10 bases. The CDR3 sequence is CASSQDHGGTEAFF. Written as DNA, the CDR3 is TGTGCCAGCAGCCAAGATCACGGGGGGACTGAAGCTTTCTTT.

This clone turned up a few times. Relative to the germline gene, one junction end is altered; a read error may explain this. The chain employs TRBV5-1 and TRBJ2-7; D is ambiguous. Per germline, CDR1 SGHRS and CDR2 YFSETQ. This CDR3 is 13 amino acids long. The DNA for the CDR3 is TGCGCCAGCAGCGAGAACGCCCAGAAGGGCCGATTCTTT. It encodes CASSENAQKGRFF.

This CDR3 is CASSRLSTTHGQETQYF. The CDR3 bases are TGTGCCAGCAGCCGCCTCTCTACCACCCACGGGCAAGAGACCCAGTACTTC. The J gene is TRBJ2-5, the V gene TRBV5-5; D is uncertain. Germline CDR1 is SGHKS and CDR2 is YYEKEE (reference sequence). The CDR3 is 17 residues long. V was clipped by 4 bases and J by 2 bases, with 21 bases between them.

This rearrangement joins TRBV7-8 to TRBJ2-2; D might be TRBD2 (6 bases). Germline V gene lookup returns CDR1 SGHVS and CDR2 FQNEAQ. The CDR3 consists of 16 residues. Trimming took 1 base from V and 4 from J, leaving 13 bases between them. CDR3 sequence reads: CASSLGPPGGTGELFF. The CDR3 nucleotides are TGTGCCAGCAGCTTAGGGCCACCCGGGGGCACCGGGGAGCTGTTTTTT.

Within the sample, this clone is medium-sized (0.01 to 0.1%). The chain is built from TRBV6-2 or TRBV6-3 and TRBJ1-4; no definite D call. There are 14 residues in the CDR3. Looked up from germline, CDR1 is MNHEY and CDR2 is SVGEGT. V was pared by 2 bases and J by 0 bases, with 4 bases between. CDR3 nucleotides: TGTGCCAGCAGTTACAGCGCAACTAATGAAAAACTGTTTTTT. This sequence encodes CASSYSATNEKLFF.

The chain joins TRBV2 to TRBJ1-5; TRBD1 is a possible D gene (6 bases). V dropped 5 bases and J dropped 2 bases, with 22 bases sitting between them. This CDR3 spans 18 amino acids. The V gene's germline CDR1 is SNHLY and CDR2 FYNNEI. The CDR3 sequence: CASSFGDRRWVGNQPQHF. CDR3 coding DNA: TGTGCCAGCAGTTTCGGAGACAGGAGATGGGTGGGCAATCAGCCCCAGCATTTT.

The chain couples TRBV2 to TRBJ2-1; D is perhaps TRBD1 (6 bases). The CDR3 is 12 amino acids. Germline V gene sequence: CDR1 SNHLY, CDR2 FYNNEI. V was clipped by 4 bases and J by 8 bases, with 9 bases between them. CDR3 loop: CASSVGGYEQFF. In DNA, the CDR3 is TGTGCCAGCAGTGTTGGGGGCTATGAGCAGTTCTTC.

The gene calls are TRBV15 and TRBJ2-3; TRBD1 agrees at 7 bases. The CDR3 has 14 residues. CDR1 is LNHNV, CDR2 YYDKDF, per germline (reference sequence). V shed 3 bases, J shed 4 bases, and the junction held 4 bases outside the gene matches. The CDR3 loop is CATSRDRRADTQYF. The CDR3 nucleotides read TGTGCCACCAGCAGGGACAGGCGGGCAGATACGCAGTATTTT. Together with reference TRBV15 and TRBJ2-3, the CDR3 gives the full variable domain: DAMVIQNPRYQVTQFGKPVTLSCSQTLNHNVMYWYQQKSSQAPKLLFHYYDKDFNNEADTPDNFQSRRPNTSFCFLDIRSPGLGDTAMYLCATSRDRRADTQYFGPGTRLTVL.

This clone is a singleton in its sample. The chain couples TRBV6-5 to TRBJ2-5; D perhaps matches TRBD2 (5 bases). Germline-derived CDR1 and CDR2 are MNHEY and SVGAGI. V was shortened by 7 bases and J by 7 bases, with 16 bases between the two germline ends. This CDR3 region has 13 residues. CDR3: CASMSGWIGTQYF. The DNA of the CDR3 is TGTGCCAGCATGAGCGGTTGGATTGGGACCCAGTACTTC.

This chain links TRBV5-1 with TRBJ2-5; 10 positions match TRBD1. CDR3 length: 18 residues. The germline V gene encodes CDR1 SGHRS and CDR2 YFSETQ. The V and J ends lost 0 bases and 7 bases, in that order; junction bases with no gene match: 15. This CDR3 is CASSLGLGTGDGYGTQYF. Written as DNA, the CDR3 is TGCGCCAGCAGCTTGGGACTCGGGACAGGGGATGGGTACGGGACCCAGTACTTC. Full variable domain (missing parts from reference TRBV5-1 and TRBJ2-5): KAGVTQTPRYLIKTRGQQVTLSCSPISGHRSVSWYQQTPGQGLQFLFEYFSETQRNKGNFPGRFSGRQFSNSRSEMNVSTLELGDSALYLCASSLGLGTGDGYGTQYFGPGTRLLVL.

The genes are TRBV7-9 and TRBJ2-1; 15 bases fit TRBD2. The V gene end was trimmed by 3 bases and the J gene end by 5 bases; junction bases not matched to a gene: 5. The CDR3 totals 17 residues. In germline, CDR1 is SEHNR, CDR2 FQNEAQ (reference sequence). The DNA of the CDR3 is TGTGCCAGCAGCTTGGCCCGGACTAGCGGGGGGGACAATGAGCAGTTCTTC. It yields the protein CASSLARTSGGDNEQFF.

The chain couples TRBV2 to TRBJ1-2, with 8 bases fitting TRBD1. This CDR3 spans 16 amino acids. The germline gives CDR1 SNHLY, CDR2 FYNNEI. J was trimmed by 6 bases and V by 2 bases; bases with no gene match: 11. The CDR3 DNA reads TGTGCCAGCAGTGAAAGAGGACAGGGATTGGTTCATGGCTACACCTTC. Encoded protein: CASSERGQGLVHGYTF.

The chain has TRBV2 and TRBJ1-2, with TRBD1 as a possible D gene (5 bases). The CDR3 sequence is 14 residues long. Germline V CDR1 and CDR2: SNHLY, FYNNEI. V lost 8 bases, J lost 8 bases, and 21 bases lay in between. CDR3 nucleotide sequence: TGTGCCAGCCTCCCGCGTGGGGCGGGAGGCGGCTACACCTTC. Protein sequence: CASLPRGAGGGYTF.

The chain uses TRBV7-6 and TRBJ2-1; D remains unclear. Trimming took off 10 bases at V and 3 bases at J, with 16 bases between the two ends. Germline CDR1 and CDR2: SGHVS and FNYEAQ. The CDR3 is 14 residues long. CDR3 in amino acids: CATQRAPDYNEQFF. Written as DNA, the CDR3 is TGTGCCACCCAACGGGCTCCCGACTACAATGAGCAGTTCTTC.

This clone has only a few counts. The chain uses TRBV9 and TRBJ1-3; the D gene is possibly TRBD1 (6 bases). The ends were cut back, 3 bases at V and 2 bases at J, with 18 bases in the middle. This CDR3 contains 17 residues. Germline V CDR1 and CDR2: SGDLS, YYNGEE. The CDR3 DNA reads TGTGCCAGCAGCGCGGGACAAGGAGCCTATCCTGGAAACACCATATATTTT. This codes for CASSAGQGAYPGNTIYF.

V and J are TRBV29-1 and TRBJ1-2; D unclear. CDR1 is SQVTM and CDR2 is ANQGSEA in the germline V gene. The CDR3 covers 11 residues. V was cut by 4 bases and J by 6 bases, with 9 bases left in between. The CDR3 spells CSVARGNGYTF. For the CDR3, the DNA is TGCAGCGTTGCTCGGGGAAATGGCTACACCTTC.

In this sample, this clone turned up a few times. The rearrangement uses TRBV5-1 and TRBJ1-5; D is ambiguous. CDR1 is SGHRS, CDR2 YFSETQ, per germline. V was shortened by 4 bases and J by 3 bases, with 11 bases between the two germline ends. The CDR3 is 14 residues long. The CDR3 nucleotides read TGCGCCAGCAGCCCCAACAGTCTCAATCAGCCCCAGCATTTT. Amino acid sequence: CASSPNSLNQPQHF.

V usage is TRBV19 and J usage is TRBJ1-2; TRBD1 agrees at 11 bases. The CDR3 sequence is 15 residues long. CDR1 LNHDA and CDR2 SQIVND come from the germline V gene (reference sequence). Trimming removed 7 bases from V and 5 bases from J; junction bases left unmatched: 9. CDR3 residues: CASTPGTGGSYGYTF. The CDR3 coding sequence is TGTGCCAGTACCCCCGGGACAGGGGGATCATATGGCTACACCTTC.

V and J are TRBV5-1 and TRBJ1-1; D is uncertain. In germline, CDR1 is SGHRS, CDR2 YFSETQ. V lost 0 bases to trimming and J lost 2 bases, with 8 bases between them. The CDR3 consists of 14 residues. In nucleotides, the CDR3 is TGCGCCAGCAGCTTGGAAGGTGTTAACACTGAAGCTTTCTTT. Its protein is CASSLEGVNTEAFF.

This chain links TRBV12-5 with TRBJ2-1; TRBD1 matches 9 bases. Losses at the gene ends were 4 bases for V and 9 bases for J; bases not matched to a gene: 7. Germline values: CDR1 LGHNT, CDR2 FRNRAP. The CDR3 totals 14 residues. The CDR3 region has the DNA TGTGCTAGTGGTTGGGGGACAGGGTATCGTGAGCAGTTCTTC. Encoded protein: CASGWGTGYREQFF.

This sequence joins TRBV30 and TRBJ1-2, with D unresolved. The CDR3 covers 13 residues. V gave up 2 bases and J gave up 4 bases, with 11 bases separating them. The germline CDR1 and CDR2 sequences are GTSNPN and SVGIG (reference sequence). CDR3 nucleotides: TGTGCCTGGAGTCCCCGCCTTGGCTATGGCTACACCTTC. Translated: CAWSPRLGYGYTF.

The chain has TRBV7-8 and TRBJ1-1; D is unresolved. V shed 8 bases and J shed 8 bases, with 12 bases lying between them. The CDR3 length is 11 residues. Germline CDR1 reads SGHVS; CDR2 reads FQNEAQ. In DNA, the CDR3 is TGTGCCAGCGCCTCGGGCGGCGAAGCTTTCTTT. As protein: CASASGGEAFF.

The chain combines TRBV5-1 with TRBJ1-1; perhaps TRBD1 as D (6 bases). The V end was cut by 5 bases, the J end by 1 base, with 12 bases between. In germline, CDR1 is SGHRS, CDR2 YFSETQ. The length of the CDR3 is 14 residues. CDR3 DNA sequence: TGCGCCAGCAGATACAGGGCGGAGAACACTGAAGCTTTCTTT. This encodes CASRYRAENTEAFF. Variable domain in full (rest from reference TRBV5-1 and TRBJ1-1): KAGVTQTPRYLIKTRGQQVTLSCSPISGHRSVSWYQQTPGQGLQFLFEYFSETQRNKGNFPGRFSGRQFSNSRSEMNVSTLELGDSALYLCASRYRAENTEAFFGQGTRLTVV.